This entry concerns a single T cell receptor (beta chain). The antigen remains undetermined. This CDR3 region has 16 residues. The V gene end was trimmed by 8 bases and the J gene end by 4 bases; junction bases not matched to a gene: 9. Germline V gene data show CDR1 as LGHDT and CDR2 as YNNKEL (reference sequence). The data stem from a study of T cells in Graves' hyperthyroidism and ophthalmopathy. Study in general: Prior to any treatment, at the point of initial diagnosis, peripheral blood was collected.

Authors of the study amplified TCR beta CDR3 regions from RNA transcripts. HTBI primers drove first-round RT-PCR of the TCR CDR3. TCRdb analysed the multiplex PCR reads with MiXCR anew, one entry per CDR3 protein. The data contain more than 450,000 distinct CDR3 sequences, 12% to 15% of them singletons. Study results and caveats: In simple terms, a model built on 13 V-J features told ophthalmopathy apart from stable hyperthyroidism. Most clonotypes that expanded in the thyroid above 0.001 also showed up in blood.

This sequence joins TRBV3-1 and TRBJ2-2, with TRBD1 identical over 11 bases. The sequenced sample was blood. The clonotype was recovered from a middle-aged woman with Graves' hyperthyroidism. CDR3 sequence reads: CASSPPGQGGTGELFF. The CDR3 bases are TGTGCCAGCTCTCCTCCGGGACAGGGGGGCACCGGGGAGCTGTTTTTT.